The 10 T cell receptor beta chains listed next were all sequenced from one sample in a study of shared clonotypes between healthy human individuals (dated by TCRdb to the early 2020s). Libraries were prepared through the immunoSEQ multiplex PCR assay. TCRdb carries this immuneACCESS record with in-frame sequences only. Its versions omit some clonotypes, under half of them owing to an unresolved V gene in the studies checked, with the rest unexplained. The sample records about 2 million clones, over 85% of which are singletons. The leading ten clones occupy more than 0.95% of the sample. For the CD8 naive samples, CD45RO-negative cells were positively selected for CCR7, yielding a CD45RA+CCR7+ population from which TemRA cells were excluded. Sequenced input: naive CD8+ T cells sorted from blood. The meaning of the sample's cell subset or site label: CD45RA+CCR7+. The receptors come from a man younger than 35 in good health.

The chain recombines TRBV11-2 with TRBJ2-2; 7 positions match TRBD2. From germline, CDR1 is SGHAT and CDR2 FQNNGV. The ends lost 5 bases at V and 6 bases at J; junction bases unmatched: 9. The CDR3 totals 15 residues. The CDR3 region is CASSPLLGRAGELFF. CDR3 bases: TGTGCCAGCAGCCCCCTTCTGGGGAGGGCCGGGGAGCTGTTTTTT.

The gene calls are TRBV5-1 and TRBJ2-7; the D is unclear. The CDR3 has 12 amino acids. Trimming cost V 5 bases and J 2 bases, with 8 bases left between them. Germline CDR1 and CDR2: SGHRS and YFSETQ. The CDR3 nucleotides are TGCGCCAGCAGTTACGATACCTACGAGCAGTACTTC. It specifies CASSYDTYEQYF.

The rearrangement uses TRBV30 and TRBJ1-3; D uncertain. Germline V gene sequence: CDR1 GTSNPN, CDR2 SVGIG (reference sequence). The CDR3 runs to 15 residues. With 0 bases removed from V and 0 bases from J, the gap between germline ends came to 9 bases. Written as DNA, the CDR3 is TGTGCCTGGAGTGTGACCCTTCTCTCTGGAAACACCATATATTTT. This translates into CAWSVTLLSGNTIYF.

The chain couples TRBV7-9 to TRBJ2-7, with 9 bases fitting TRBD1. CDR1 SEHNR and CDR2 FQNEAQ come from the germline V gene (reference sequence). The CDR3 extends over 17 amino acids. Trimming at V came to 5 bases and at J to 1 base, leaving 12 bases not matched to a gene. CDR3 sequence: CASSGKRMTGGSYEQYF. For the CDR3, the DNA is TGTGCCAGCAGCGGAAAGAGGATGACAGGGGGGTCCTACGAGCAGTACTTC.

This clone has a single count. The gene calls are TRBV7-2 and TRBJ2-5, with D hard to call. The CDR3 is 13 amino acids. Germline V CDR1 and CDR2: SGHTA, FQGNSA. Trimming removed 1 base at V and 3 bases at J, with 6 bases between. The CDR3: CASSLEGKETQYF. CDR3 coding DNA: TGTGCCAGCAGCTTAGAAGGGAAAGAGACCCAGTACTTC.

The chain combines TRBV27 with TRBJ2-2, with 9 bases identical to TRBD1. The CDR3 extends over 17 amino acids. V dropped 2 bases and J dropped 6; count of bases not matched to a gene: 10. Germline V gene data show CDR1 as MNHEY and CDR2 as SMNVEV (reference sequence). CDR3 loop: CASSLGTGNVGAGELFF. The CDR3, as DNA: TGTGCCAGCAGTTTAGGGACAGGGAACGTTGGGGCCGGGGAGCTGTTTTTT.

This sequence joins TRBV6-6 and TRBJ1-6; unclear D gene. Trimming shortened V by 0 bases and J by 5 bases, and 8 bases separated the two germline ends. CDR1 and CDR2 (germline): MNHNY, SVGAGI (reference sequence). CDR3 size: 15 residues. In DNA, the CDR3 is TGTGCCAGCAGTTACTCGAGGGTCAATAATTCACCCCTCCACTTT. Its translation is CASSYSRVNNSPLHF.

The chain has TRBV28 and TRBJ2-7; tentative D call: TRBD1 (6 bases). CDR1 and CDR2 from the germline V gene are MDHEN and SYDVKM. This CDR3 spans 13 amino acids. V was shortened by 5 bases and J by 2 bases, with 10 bases between the two germline ends. The CDR3 coding sequence is TGTGCCAGCAGTCGAACAGGGCCCTACGAGCAGTACTTC. Translation gives CASSRTGPYEQYF.

The V call is TRBV19, the J call TRBJ2-1; possibly TRBD1 or TRBD2 for D (6 bases each). CDR1 and CDR2 from the germline V gene are LNHDA and SQIVND (reference sequence). This CDR3 spans 17 amino acids. Trimming stripped 3 bases from V and 3 bases from J, with 18 bases between. In DNA form, the CDR3 reads TGTGCCAGTAGTATTACACCCCAACAGGGAGGCTACAATGAGCAGTTCTTC. It yields the protein CASSITPQQGGYNEQFF.

The gene calls are TRBV13 and TRBJ1-5; D call uncertain. This CDR3 has 12 residues. Between the trimmed V and J ends, which lost 6 bases and 4 bases, there was a span of 7 bases. The germline V gene has CDR1 PRHDT and CDR2 FYEKMQ (reference sequence). The CDR3 loop reads CASSVRNQPQHF. CDR3 DNA sequence: TGTGCCAGCAGTGTCAGGAATCAGCCCCAGCATTTT. Combining the CDR3 with reference TRBV13 and TRBJ1-5 gives the whole variable domain AAGVIQSPRHLIKEKRETATLKCYPIPRHDTVYWYQQGPGQDPQFLISFYEKMQSDKGSIPDRFSAQQFSDYHSELNMSSLELGDSALYFCASSVRNQPQHFGDGTRLSIL.